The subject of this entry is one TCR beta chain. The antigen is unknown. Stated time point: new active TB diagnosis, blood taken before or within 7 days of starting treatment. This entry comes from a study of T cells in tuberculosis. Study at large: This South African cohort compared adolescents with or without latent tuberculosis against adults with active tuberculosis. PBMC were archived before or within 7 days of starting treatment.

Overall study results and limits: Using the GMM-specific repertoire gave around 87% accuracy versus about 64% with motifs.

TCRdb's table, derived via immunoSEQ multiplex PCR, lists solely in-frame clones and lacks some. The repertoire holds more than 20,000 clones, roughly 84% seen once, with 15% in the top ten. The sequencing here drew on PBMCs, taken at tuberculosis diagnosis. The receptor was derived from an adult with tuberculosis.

The CDR3 reads CASSQETTGGYNEQFF. Written as DNA, the CDR3 is TGCGCCAGCAGCCAAGAAACGACGGGAGGGTACAATGAGCAGTTCTTC. The chain carries TRBV4-1 and TRBJ2-1; TRBD2 agrees at 8 bases. The CDR3 is 16 amino acids. J lost 4 bases, V lost 0 bases, and 5 bases had no gene match. Germline CDR1 and CDR2: MGHRA and YSYEKL.